A single sample is the source of the 16 T cell receptor beta chains below, sequenced in a study of blood T cell repertoires in COVID-19 (TCRdb year 2020). Libraries were prepared through the immunoSEQ multiplex PCR assay. Not all clones reach the TCRdb copy of this immuneACCESS table, which keeps in-frame sequences only. Checked studies attribute under half of the gap to unresolved V genes and leave the rest unexplained. This sample is represented by around 310,000 clones; around 91% of them were singletons. Around 0.93% of the sample rests with the top ten. The sample was peripheral blood. The source is a woman aged 35 to 49 with COVID-19, enrolled during active disease.

This clone was seen a single time. This sequence joins TRBV6-1 and TRBJ1-5; weak D call: TRBD1 (5 bases). There are 16 residues in the CDR3. Trimming shortened V by 2 bases and J by 0 bases, and 11 bases separated the two germline ends. CDR1 and CDR2 (germline): MNHNS, SASEGT. The CDR3: CASSEMVGLSNQPQHF. The CDR3, as DNA: TGTGCCAGCAGTGAAATGGTGGGACTTAGCAATCAGCCCCAGCATTTT.

This rearrangement joins TRBV7-3 to TRBJ2-2, with TRBD2 matching over 9 bases. V lost 5 bases to trimming and J lost 7 bases; unmatched junction nucleotides: 8. Germline V gene lookup returns CDR1 SGHTA and CDR2 FQGTGA. The CDR3 contains 15 residues. This chain's CDR3 is CASSRGSGSSGELFF. CDR3 DNA: TGTGCCAGCAGCCGAGGTAGCGGGAGCAGCGGGGAGCTGTTTTTT.

The rearrangement uses TRBV21-1 and TRBJ1-5; no check of the table's D call, TRBD1, against the DNA was made. TRBV21-1 constitutes a pseudogene. This CDR3 region has 21 residues. CDR3 sequence reads: CASSKNLLRDRGPSGNQPQHF. The CDR3 DNA follows: TGTGCCAGCAGCAAAAACTTACTCCGGGACAGGGGGCCGTCGGGCAATCAGCCCCAGCATTTT.

For the CDR3, the DNA is TGTGCCAGCAGACGGACAGCGAATCAGCCCCAGCATTTT. Translation: CASRRTANQPQHF. The rearrangement joins TRBV6-5 to TRBJ1-5, with D tentatively TRBD1 (6 bases). Germline CDR1 and CDR2: MNHEY and SVGAGI. V lost 6 bases and J lost 4, with 10 bases in between. The CDR3 is 13 residues long.

In its sample, this clone was seen once. This rearrangement joins TRBV7-9 to TRBJ1-4; a weak D match, TRBD1 (5 bases). Germline V lookup: CDR1 SEHNR, CDR2 FQNEAQ (reference sequence). Trimming pared 5 bases from V and 5 bases from J, leaving 12 bases between. CDR3 size: 14 residues. The CDR3 is CASSPRDYNEKLFF. Written as DNA, the CDR3 is TGTGCCAGCAGCCCTAGGGACTACAATGAAAAACTGTTTTTT.

The chain joins TRBV4-2 to TRBJ1-2; D not certain. Trimming pared 1 base from V and 4 bases from J, leaving 10 bases between. CDR3 length: 14 amino acids. Per germline, CDR1 LGHNA and CDR2 YNFKEQ. CDR3 protein: CASSQGGGGYGYTF. The CDR3 DNA reads TGTGCCAGCAGCCAAGGGGGAGGCGGCTATGGCTACACCTTC.

J is TRBJ2-7 and V is TRBV6-5; 9 bases are a match to TRBD1. The CDR3 length is 14 residues. V lost 7 bases to trimming and J lost 3 bases; unmatched junction nucleotides: 7. The germline CDR1 and CDR2 sequences are MNHEY and SVGAGI. The CDR3: CASTSGGQGYEQYF. The CDR3 DNA is TGTGCCAGCACTTCGGGGGGACAGGGCTACGAGCAGTACTTC.

The gene calls are TRBV7-9 and TRBJ1-2; D gene uncertain. The CDR3 runs to 14 residues. Between the trimmed V and J ends, which lost 8 bases and 4 bases, there was a span of 17 bases. Germline assignment: CDR1 SEHNR and CDR2 FQNEAQ (reference sequence). The CDR3 loop reads CASCPHGESYGYTF. DNA for the CDR3: TGTGCCAGCTGCCCCCACGGGGAGTCCTATGGCTACACCTTC.

V gene TRBV5-6 combines with J gene TRBJ1-5; D gene unclear. Per germline, CDR1 SGHDT and CDR2 YYEEEE. This CDR3 comprises 16 residues. Between the trimmed V and J ends, which lost 4 bases and 0 bases, there was a span of 14 bases. Written as DNA, the CDR3 is TGTGCCAGCAGCAGCTCGGCCAGGTATAGCAATCAGCCCCAGCATTTT. Amino acid sequence: CASSSSARYSNQPQHF.

The genes are TRBV30 and TRBJ1-6; no clear D gene. Germline V gives CDR1 GTSNPN, CDR2 SVGIG (reference sequence). Trimming removed 4 bases at V and 8 bases at J, with 12 bases between. The CDR3 length is 13 residues. The CDR3 DNA reads as TGTGCCTGGAACTTCGGGGATCATTCACCCCTCCACTTT. Residues: CAWNFGDHSPLHF. Variable domain in full (rest from reference TRBV30 and TRBJ1-6): SQTIHQWPATLVQPVGSPLSLECTVEGTSNPNLYWYRQAAGRGLQLLFYSVGIGQISSEVPQNLSASRPQDRQFILSSKKLLLSDSGFYLCAWNFGDHSPLHFGNGTRLTVT.

The rearrangement links TRBV24-1 to TRBJ1-5; tentatively, D is TRBD1 (6 bases). Germline V gene data show CDR1 as KGHDR and CDR2 as SFDVKD. The CDR3 length is 15 residues. The V end was cut by 5 bases, the J end by 0 bases, with 10 bases between. The DNA of the CDR3 is TGTGCCACCAGTGGAGCAGGGGATAGCAATCAGCCCCAGCATTTT. Translation: CATSGAGDSNQPQHF.

The chain is built from TRBV27 and TRBJ2-1, with TRBD1 matching over 7 bases. Germline-derived CDR1 and CDR2 are MNHEY and SMNVEV (reference sequence). The CDR3 runs 13 residues. Trimming cost V 5 bases and J 6 bases; bases outside gene matches: 4. CDR3 amino acids: CASSVQGSNEQFF. The CDR3 nucleotides are TGTGCCAGCAGTGTACAGGGGTCCAATGAGCAGTTCTTC.

The V gene is TRBV27, the J gene TRBJ2-5; possible D gene TRBD2, 7 bases. From germline, CDR1 is MNHEY and CDR2 SMNVEV (reference sequence). The CDR3 is made up of 12 amino acids. The CDR3 loop is CATGRGQETQYF. In DNA form, the CDR3 reads TGTGCTACAGGGAGGGGCCAAGAGACCCAGTACTTC.

Concerning this clone: Other DNA sequences in this specimen translate into the identical CDR3. The chain carries TRBV20-1 and TRBJ1-1; D ambiguous. V was shortened by 6 bases and J by 4 bases, with 9 bases between the two germline ends. CDR1 DFQATT and CDR2 SNEGSKA come from the germline V gene (reference sequence). This CDR3 is 11 amino acids long. The CDR3 reads CSATGGTEAFF. In nucleotides, the CDR3 is TGCAGTGCCACGGGTGGCACTGAAGCTTTCTTT.

The chain couples TRBV28 to TRBJ2-7; D uncertain. The germline V gene encodes CDR1 MDHEN and CDR2 SYDVKM. The CDR3 consists of 13 residues. V shed 6 bases and J shed 4 bases, with 13 bases lying between them. CDR3 nucleotide sequence: TGTGCCAGCAGGGAGAGACCCAGTTACGAGCAGTACTTC. Amino acid sequence: CASRERPSYEQYF.

The chain links TRBV28 to TRBJ1-2; a possible D gene is TRBD1 (6 bases). The germline CDR1 and CDR2 sequences are MDHEN and SYDVKM. The CDR3 is made up of 14 amino acids. Trimming removed 11 bases at V and 4 bases at J, with 20 bases between. CDR3 amino acids: CASRPPGAVYGYTF. CDR3 sequence (DNA): TGTGCCTCCCGGCCCCCAGGGGCAGTCTATGGCTACACCTTC.